One TCR beta chain is described in this entry. Its antigen is not known. The data stem from a study of graft-versus-host responses after intestinal transplantation. Study-level information: Among the recipients, all got anti-thymocyte globulin induction and then tacrolimus and steroids for two to four years.

Using immunoSEQ multiplex PCR, the repertoire was profiled, and TCRdb retains in-frame clones only, with some absent. The repertoire holds approximately 80,000 clones, with 85% to 90% as singletons. This CDR3 has 15 amino acids. Trimming pared 0 bases from V and 2 bases from J, leaving 9 bases between. Germline lookup yields CDR1 LGHNA and CDR2 YNFKEQ. This chain uses TRBV4-2 with TRBJ2-3, with a weak D call TRBD2 (6 bases). Sequencing used unstimulated CD4+ T cells sorted from spleen or lymph node cells, obtained before intestinal transplant. This clonotype was sampled from a human donor who received an intestinal transplant. The CDR3 nucleotides are TGTGCCAGCAGCCAAGACGCGGGATACACAGATACGCAGTATTTT. It translates to CASSQDAGYTDTQYF.